Presented here are 10 T cell receptor beta chains from one specimen sequenced in a study of tumor-infiltrating lymphocytes in primary liver carcinoma. Total RNA and DNA came together from roughly 20-30 mg of bulk tissue without cell sorting. The template, roughly 0.45 ug total RNA, yielded TCR beta cDNA made with a constant-region primer. Sequencing libraries for TCR beta derived from three nested multiplex PCR rounds that used slightly modified ARM-PCR. Running roughly 10 cycles apiece, the first two PCR rounds relied on TRBV1-TRBV30 forward primers together with a C-beta reverse primer. TCRdb processed the multiplex PCR reads anew with MiXCR; each CDR3 protein has one entry. The sample holds roughly 120,000 distinct CDR3 sequences; 60% to 75% are singletons and the top ten take 7% to 10%. Specimen: liver tumor tissue from sampling region 3. Subset given: tumor region T3, left-lateral pole. The receptor source for this set is a woman aged 60-75 years with primary liver carcinoma and hepatitis B virus infection.

This clonotype appeared a few times. J is TRBJ2-1 and V is TRBV11-2, with TRBD1 as a possible D gene (5 bases). CDR3 length equals 17 residues. V was clipped by 4 bases and J by 6 bases, with 22 bases between them. Germline V gives CDR1 SGHAT, CDR2 FQNNGV. The CDR3 nucleotides read TGTGCCAGCAGCTCCCGTGGGGCGCGGACCTTGGGCAATGAGCAGTTCTTC. Its translation is CASSSRGARTLGNEQFF.

The chain employs TRBV6-1 and TRBJ2-7; D uncertain. CDR1 MNHNS and CDR2 SASEGT come from the germline V gene. The CDR3 loop spans 12 amino acids. V lost 6 bases and J 2 bases, leaving 8 bases between the germline ends. Here the CDR3 DNA reads TGTGCCAGCAGACAGTACCCCTACGAGCAGTACTTC. This sequence encodes CASRQYPYEQYF.

This clonotype has at least ten counts. V is TRBV28 and J is TRBJ1-1; a possible D gene is TRBD1 (5 bases). Germline assignment: CDR1 MDHEN and CDR2 SYDVKM. The CDR3 extends over 15 amino acids. Trimming removed 6 bases at V and 1 base at J, with 15 bases between. The chain's CDR3 is CASSGHREGNTEAFF. The CDR3 nucleotides are TGTGCCAGCAGCGGACATCGGGAGGGGAACACTGAAGCTTTCTTT.

In this sample, this clonotype turned up many times. The CDR3 reads CASSYGQGSFSNQPQHF. For the CDR3, the DNA is TGTGCCAGCAGTTACGGACAGGGGAGTTTTAGCAATCAGCCCCAGCATTTT. This chain uses TRBV6-6 with TRBJ1-5, with 9 bases that match TRBD1. Looked up from germline, CDR1 is MNHNY and CDR2 is SVGAGI (reference sequence). V dropped 2 bases and J dropped 0; count of bases not matched to a gene: 5. CDR3 length equals 17 residues.

The V gene is TRBV5-6, the J gene TRBJ2-2; possible D gene TRBD2, 6 bases. There are 16 residues in the CDR3. The ends were cut back, 3 bases at V and 4 bases at J, with 16 bases in the middle. The germline V gene has CDR1 SGHDT and CDR2 YYEEEE. The CDR3 DNA follows: TGTGCCAGCAGCTGGGGGGTCAAGAGTTCCACCGGGGAGCTGTTTTTT. This encodes CASSWGVKSSTGELFF. Using reference TRBV5-6 and TRBJ2-2 for the parts outside the CDR3, the full variable domain is DAGVTQSPTHLIKTRGQQVTLRCSPKSGHDTVSWYQQALGQGPQFIFQYYEEEERQRGNFPDRFSGHQFPNYSSELNVNALLLGDSALYLCASSWGVKSSTGELFFGEGSRLTVL.

A remark on this clonotype: This may be a read error, as it is one base from a much larger clone. The chain has TRBV6-6 and TRBJ2-3, with a tentative D call TRBD1 (6 bases). Germline V gives CDR1 MNHNY, CDR2 SVGAGI (reference sequence). The CDR3 consists of 14 residues. V lost 2 bases to trimming and J lost 4 bases, with 10 bases between them. In DNA form, the CDR3 reads TGTGCCAGCAGTTACATGGACAGTGCAGATACGCAGTATTTT. It is translated as CASSYMDSADTQYF.

Remarks on this clonotype: One junction end does not reproduce the germline sequence, and a read error may be involved. The chain employs TRBV11-2 and TRBJ1-3; no clear D. This CDR3 is built from 14 residues. Germline V lookup: CDR1 SGHAT, CDR2 FQNNGV. The DNA of the CDR3 is TGTGCCAGCAGCTTGGAAGTGGCTGGAAACATCATATATTTT. Translated, it gives CASSLEVAGNIIYF.

The CDR3: CAWSEPTLAGGQFF. DNA for the CDR3: TGTGCCTGGAGTGAACCCACTCTAGCGGGAGGGCAGTTCTTC. V is TRBV30 and J is TRBJ2-1; 11 positions agree with TRBD2. The J segment lost 12 bases and the V segment lost 1 base, leaving 8 bases of the junction unmatched. The length of the CDR3 is 14 residues. Germline V lookup: CDR1 GTSNPN, CDR2 SVGIG (reference sequence).

To note about this clonotype: A read error is possible here, since a much larger clone lies one base away. The CDR3 DNA is TGTGCCAGCTCCGTAGCGGGAGGCGACAATGAGCTGTTCTTC. Translating gives CASSVAGGDNELFF. The chain joins TRBV7-9 to TRBJ2-1, with 10 bases fitting TRBD2. The CDR3 covers 14 residues. Germline assignment: CDR1 SEHNR and CDR2 FQNEAQ (reference sequence).

The J gene is TRBJ2-2, the V gene TRBV11-3; 7 positions agree with TRBD1. This CDR3 is 13 amino acids long. The germline CDR1 and CDR2 sequences are SGHNT and YENEEA. CDR3 DNA: TGTGTCTGCAACCTCCAGGGGGATGGGGAGCTGTTTTTT. The encoded protein is CVCNLQGDGELFF. The full variable domain, completed using reference TRBV11-3 and TRBJ2-2, is EAGVVQSPRYKIIEKKQPVAFWCNPISGHNTLYWYLQNLGQGPELLIRYENEEAVDDSQLPKDRFSAERLKGVDSTLKIQPAELGDSAVYLCVCNLQGDGELFFGEGSRLTVL.